The following is a T cell receptor (beta chain) sequence with its context. This receptor's antigen is unknown. No clone much larger than this one lies a single base away; base qualities are absent. This entry comes from a study of blood T cell repertoires in COVID-19 (dated by TCRdb to the early 2020s). About the full investigation: The collaborator samples originated in the United States, Italy and Spain and spanned the acute and convalescent phases of COVID-19. The repertoires were released in a freely available public database meant as a resource for research on the immune response to SARS-CoV-2. A de-identified subject ID, COVID-19 status, age in years and sex were almost always included in the sample metadata. HLA class I and class II types, where available, came from metadata supplied by the sample provider rather than from assay-based typing. The samples were drawn from two sources: the first 160 participants of the ongoing ImmuneRACE study, and 1,000 to 1,500 subjects contributed by 6 global collaborators. Deeply sampled blood TCRbeta repertoires from subjects exposed to, actively infected with, or recovered from COVID-19 were included in the dataset. The material from the prospective study consisted of cDNA or gDNA derived from T cells, B-cell-depleted T cells, or PBMCs.

Looking up the germline V gene yields CDR1 MNHEY and CDR2 SVGAGI. V and J are trimmed by 5 bases and 5 bases, and the gene matches miss 11 bases of the junction. Spanning cysteine to phenylalanine, the CDR3 consists of 15 amino acids. Only the CDR3 part of the read is kept: 45 bases, read in frame from the first base. The immunoSEQ Assay, a bias-controlled multiplex PCR, was used to amplify TCRbeta CDR3 regions from genomic DNA. In the paper's pipeline: The number of nucleated cells in each sample was estimated by amplification of reference gene primers within the assay. To quantify the absolute abundance of each unique TCRbeta CDR3 rearrangement, sequence reads were collapsed and filtered. For each sample, productive Simpson clonality was calculated as the square root of Simpson's diversity index across productive rearrangements. TCRdb provides this immuneACCESS table in a form limited to in-frame rearrangements. Some clones are lacking; in checked studies, under half of them reflect an unresolved V gene, and why the rest are absent is not known. The D gene and trimming were derived from the DNA, and the V and J assignments and clone size from that table. The sample records about 190,000 clones, roughly 80% of which are singletons. The ten largest clones take up approximately 13% of the sample.

General study outcomes and caveats: How much clinical and demographic metadata was included differed by source and by participant, and the metadata was provided uncurated.

Samples from volunteer blood donors who had recovered from COVID-19 were contributed by a second Seattle source. Whole blood was collected in K2EDTA tubes by collaborating institutions according to the institutions' own protocols. For TCRbeta analysis, collaborators shipped samples as frozen whole blood, isolated PBMCs, or DNA extracted from either of those sample types. The sequence was obtained from a man aged 45 to 65 who had recovered from COVID-19. The V gene is TRBV6-5 and the J gene is TRBJ1-2; TRBD1 agrees with 7 junctional bases. The sequenced material came from peripheral blood. The DNA is TGTGCCAGCAGTCGAACGACAGGGTTGGGGTATGGCTACACCTTC. This gives the protein CASSRTTGLGYGYTF.